These 14 T cell receptor beta chains originate from one sample sequenced in a study of blood T cell repertoires in COVID-19. Measured with immunoSEQ multiplex PCR; TCRdb has only the in-frame clones, and not every one. The table shows about 300,000 clones, with more than 75% occurring only once. The sample was PBMCs or T cells enriched from blood (not recorded which). The origin of the receptors is a woman under 30 who had recovered from COVID-19.

The J gene is TRBJ1-1, the V gene TRBV4-1, with 7 bases lining up with TRBD1. Germline values: CDR1 MGHRA, CDR2 YSYEKL. The CDR3 is 18 residues long. V trimming: 1 base; J trimming: 4 bases; junction bases outside the gene matches: 15. CDR3 sequence: CASSQGVSRGKLSTEAFF. In nucleotides, the CDR3 is TGCGCCAGCAGCCAAGGAGTCAGCAGGGGGAAGTTGAGCACTGAAGCTTTCTTT.

This clone was observed a few times. This sequence joins TRBV18 and TRBJ2-1, with 10 bases matching TRBD2. CDR1 KGHSH and CDR2 LQKENI come from the germline V gene. The CDR3 is 18 amino acids. V shed 2 bases, J shed 0 bases, and the junction held 7 bases outside the gene matches. The CDR3 sequence: CASSPYMPSGSSYNEQFF. In nucleotides, the CDR3 is TGTGCCAGCTCACCATATATGCCTAGCGGGAGCTCCTACAATGAGCAGTTCTTC. Full variable domain (missing parts from reference TRBV18 and TRBJ2-1): NAGVMQNPRHLVRRRGQEARLRCSPMKGHSHVYWYRQLPEEGLKFMVYLQKENIIDESGMPKERFSAEFPKEGPSILRIQQVVRGDSAAYFCASSPYMPSGSSYNEQFFGPGTRLTVL.

This clone was seen once. The chain links TRBV5-6 to TRBJ2-3, with a weak D call TRBD1 (5 bases). CDR1 SGHDT and CDR2 YYEEEE come from the germline V gene. The CDR3 spans 14 residues. V was clipped by 0 bases and J by 6 bases, with 11 bases between them. CDR3 coding DNA: TGTGCCAGCAGCTTGGTGGTAGCAGGGGATACGCAGTATTTT. This gives the protein CASSLVVAGDTQYF.

The chain employs TRBV7-3 and TRBJ2-3, with TRBD2 identical over 10 bases. CDR1 is SGHTA and CDR2 is FQGTGA in the germline V gene. The CDR3 totals 16 residues. Trimming took 1 base from V and 3 from J; bases not matched to a gene: 4. The CDR3 here is CASSLNPGLATDTQYF. The CDR3 coding sequence is TGTGCCAGCAGCTTAAACCCGGGACTAGCGACAGATACGCAGTATTTT.

The V gene is TRBV5-4, the J gene TRBJ1-2; 7 nucleotides agree with TRBD1. CDR3 length equals 13 residues. Germline V gene lookup returns CDR1 SGHNT and CDR2 YYREEE (reference sequence). With 10 bases clipped from V and 8 bases from J, the junction kept 14 bases outside the gene matches. Written as DNA, the CDR3 is TGTGCCTCCATTGAGGAGGGGGCGCTGGGCTACACCTTC. Its translation is CASIEEGALGYTF.

This clone occurred a few times. V is TRBV27 and J is TRBJ1-1; the D is unclear. Looked up from germline, CDR1 is MNHEY and CDR2 is SMNVEV (reference sequence). Trimming pared 7 bases from V and 3 bases from J, leaving 6 bases between. The CDR3 has 11 residues. CDR3 in DNA: TGTGCCAGCAAGCGGGACACTGAAGCTTTCTTT. This sequence encodes CASKRDTEAFF.

The gene calls are TRBV5-4 and TRBJ2-2, with D perhaps TRBD1 (6 bases). The CDR3 is made up of 17 amino acids. Germline V CDR1 and CDR2: SGHNT, YYREEE (reference sequence). The ends were cut back, 4 bases at V and 2 bases at J, with 18 bases in the middle. CDR3: CASSLARGGRNTGELFF. CDR3 sequence (DNA): TGTGCCAGCAGCCTAGCCCGAGGGGGTCGAAACACCGGGGAGCTGTTTTTT.

The rearrangement uses TRBV30 and TRBJ1-3; D might be TRBD1 (5 bases). V was clipped by 3 bases and J by 1 base, with 10 bases between them. Per the germline V gene, CDR1 is GTSNPN and CDR2 is SVGIG (reference sequence). CDR3 length: 14 residues. CDR3 loop: CAWSPGFSGNTIYF. The CDR3 DNA is TGTGCCTGGAGCCCAGGGTTTTCTGGAAACACCATATATTTT.

This clone was detected only once. The chain employs TRBV30 and TRBJ2-7; TRBD1 agrees at 11 bases. Germline-derived CDR1 and CDR2 are GTSNPN and SVGIG (reference sequence). With 4 bases clipped from V and 0 bases from J, the junction kept 2 bases outside the gene matches. The CDR3 sequence is 14 residues long. CDR3 DNA sequence: TGTGCCTGGACTGGGACAGGGGGCTCCTACGAGCAGTACTTC. Its translation is CAWTGTGGSYEQYF. The complete variable domain, with remaining parts taken from reference TRBV30 and TRBJ2-7, reads SQTIHQWPATLVQPVGSPLSLECTVEGTSNPNLYWYRQAAGRGLQLLFYSVGIGQISSEVPQNLSASRPQDRQFILSSKKLLLSDSGFYLCAWTGTGGSYEQYFGPGTRLTVT.

This chain links TRBV11-3 with TRBJ2-1; a possible D gene is TRBD1 (6 bases). Trimming shortened V by 0 bases and J by 9 bases, and 6 bases separated the two germline ends. This CDR3 has 12 amino acids. The germline V gene has CDR1 SGHNT and CDR2 YENEEA. CDR3 coding DNA: TGTGCCAGCAGCTTAGACAGGGGTGAGCAGTTCTTC. Amino acids: CASSLDRGEQFF.

The chain carries TRBV30 and TRBJ1-5, with D perhaps matching TRBD1 (5 bases). V gave up 2 bases and J gave up 0 bases, with 11 bases separating them. Germline V gives CDR1 GTSNPN, CDR2 SVGIG (reference sequence). The CDR3 spans 15 residues. CDR3 sequence: CAWSQAGYSNQPQHF. Here the CDR3 DNA reads TGTGCCTGGAGTCAGGCAGGGTATAGCAATCAGCCCCAGCATTTT.

The rearrangement links TRBV3-1 (or the pseudogene TRBV3-2) to TRBJ1-1; 9 positions match TRBD1. J was trimmed by 5 bases and V by 1 base; bases with no gene match: 2. The length of the CDR3 is 14 residues. Germline values: CDR1 LGHDT, CDR2 YNNKEL (reference sequence). The CDR3 sequence is CASSQGQGGTEAFF. Here the CDR3 DNA reads TGTGCCAGCAGCCAAGGACAGGGGGGTACTGAAGCTTTCTTT.

The chain uses TRBV7-9 and TRBJ1-1; 7 bases are a match to TRBD1. The CDR3 is 14 amino acids. V lost 3 bases to trimming and J lost 4 bases; unmatched junction nucleotides: 5. Germline loops: CDR1 SEHNR, CDR2 FQNEAQ (reference sequence). The CDR3 nucleotides read TGTGCCAGCAGCTTCAGACAGGGTAGCACTGAAGCTTTCTTT. It is translated as CASSFRQGSTEAFF.

This clone came up once. The J gene is TRBJ1-2, the V gene TRBV15; no definite D call. Between the trimmed V and J ends, which lost 1 base and 5 bases, there was a span of 14 bases. CDR1 LNHNV and CDR2 YYDKDF come from the germline V gene (reference sequence). This CDR3 has 15 amino acids. CDR3 residues: CATSRAGRFSYGYTF. The CDR3 DNA is TGTGCCACCAGCAGAGCTGGCAGGTTCTCATATGGCTACACCTTC.